This entry lists 23 T cell receptor beta chains sequenced from one sample in a study of T cell clones after liver transplantation. This table comes from immunoSEQ multiplex PCR, and its TCRdb copy is limited to in-frame clones, with some not included. The table lists around 51,000 clones, 86% of them singletons. The specimen comprised CD8+ T cells from blood, sampled 12 months after liver transplant. Receptors were obtained from a human patient who received a liver transplant. A share of the T cells may be of graft donor origin.

This sequence joins TRBV4-3 and TRBJ2-5; 7 bases line up with TRBD1. This CDR3 comprises 15 residues. V lost 0 bases, J lost 2 bases, and 3 bases stayed unmatched. CDR1 is LGHNA, CDR2 YSLEER, per germline. CDR3 sequence (DNA): TGCGCCAGCAGCCAAGATAAGGGACAGCAAGAGACCCAGTACTTC. Its protein is CASSQDKGQQETQYF.

This rearrangement joins TRBV12-5 to TRBJ2-1; D is tentatively TRBD1 or TRBD2 (7 bases each). The CDR3 has 15 amino acids. CDR1 and CDR2 (germline): LGHNT, FRNRAP. V dropped 3 bases and J dropped 7 bases, with 16 bases sitting between them. Here the CDR3 reads CASGFRPGGGNEQFF. The CDR3 DNA follows: TGTGCTAGTGGTTTCCGCCCAGGGGGAGGGAATGAGCAGTTCTTC.

The chain employs TRBV19 and TRBJ2-1; 12 bases agree with TRBD2. Per the germline V gene, CDR1 is LNHDA and CDR2 is SQIVND (reference sequence). V lost 6 bases to trimming and J lost 8 bases; unmatched junction nucleotides: 5. The CDR3 sequence is 14 residues long. In DNA form, the CDR3 reads TGTGCCAGTAGCCTGCTAGCGGGAGGGCATGAGCAGTTCTTC. Translating it yields CASSLLAGGHEQFF.

The rearrangement links TRBV19 to TRBJ1-2; D is undetermined. V was trimmed by 5 bases and J by 2 bases, leaving 6 bases between them. CDR1 and CDR2 from the germline V gene are LNHDA and SQIVND (reference sequence). CDR3 length equals 12 residues. The CDR3 DNA reads TGTGCCAGTAGTGCAGACAACTATGGCTACACCTTC. Its translation is CASSADNYGYTF.

The rearrangement joins TRBV9 to TRBJ2-1, with D possibly being TRBD1 (5 bases). This CDR3 comprises 18 residues. The V end lost 0 bases, the J end lost 0 bases, and 16 bases lay between the germline ends. CDR1 is SGDLS, CDR2 YYNGEE, per germline. The CDR3 spells CASSVGRRDSLSYNEQFF. In DNA, the CDR3 is TGTGCCAGCAGCGTAGGACGTCGAGACAGCCTCTCCTACAATGAGCAGTTCTTC.

This clone is a singleton in its sample. Other nucleotide sequences in the sample specify the same CDR3. The chain combines TRBV6-5 with TRBJ2-7; D gene uncertain. The germline V gene has CDR1 MNHEY and CDR2 SVGAGI. The length of the CDR3 is 13 residues. Trimming removed 0 bases from V and 3 bases from J, with 6 bases in between. CDR3 sequence: CASSYSIGYEQYF. CDR3 in DNA: TGTGCCAGCAGTTACTCTATAGGCTACGAGCAGTACTTC.

This chain links TRBV10-3 with TRBJ1-2; 8 bases align to TRBD1. CDR3 size: 18 residues. Germline values: CDR1 ENHRY, CDR2 SYGVKD. Trimming removed 0 bases from V and 0 bases from J; junction bases left unmatched: 9. The CDR3 region is CAISESNRGVGANYGYTF. The CDR3 DNA reads TGTGCCATCAGTGAGTCGAACAGGGGGGTTGGAGCTAACTATGGCTACACCTTC.

V is TRBV29-1 and J is TRBJ2-7; the match to TRBD2 covers 13 bases. J was trimmed by 2 bases and V by 6 bases; bases with no gene match: 4. This CDR3 is built from 14 residues. CDR1 is SQVTM and CDR2 is ANQGSEA in the germline V gene. CDR3 region: CSVSGTSGTYEQYF. CDR3 DNA: TGCAGCGTGTCAGGGACTAGCGGGACCTACGAGCAGTACTTC.

This clone was picked up one time. V usage is TRBV2 and J usage is TRBJ2-1, with D perhaps TRBD1 (6 bases). Trimming cost V 1 base and J 2 bases, with 12 bases left between them. The germline V gene has CDR1 SNHLY and CDR2 FYNNEI. CDR3 size: 16 residues. The DNA of the CDR3 is TGTGCCAGCAGTGAAGGGCCAGGGGATGCCTACAATGAGCAGTTCTTC. Encoded protein: CASSEGPGDAYNEQFF.

This chain connects TRBV27 to TRBJ2-3; no definite D call. CDR3 length equals 14 residues. With 10 bases removed from V and 3 bases from J, the gap between germline ends came to 17 bases. Germline V gives CDR1 MNHEY, CDR2 SMNVEV (reference sequence). The CDR3 DNA reads TGTGCCACCTTGGGCACGGAAAAGACAGATACGCAGTATTTT. Amino acid sequence: CATLGTEKTDTQYF.

In its sample, this clone was seen once. Here the CDR3 reads CASSARDRASDEQFF. The CDR3 DNA sequence: TGTGCCAGCAGCGCACGGGACAGGGCGTCGGATGAGCAGTTCTTC. The chain joins TRBV9 to TRBJ2-1; TRBD1 matches at 9 bases. V dropped 3 bases and J dropped 8; count of bases not matched to a gene: 9. The CDR3 is made up of 15 amino acids. Germline-derived CDR1 and CDR2 are SGDLS and YYNGEE. Supplemented by reference TRBV9 and TRBJ2-1, the full variable domain reads DSGVTQTPKHLITATGQRVTLRCSPRSGDLSVYWYQQSLDQGLQFLIQYYNGEERAKGNILERFSAQQFPDLHSELNLSSLELGDSALYFCASSARDRASDEQFFGPGTRLTVL.

The V gene is TRBV18, the J gene TRBJ2-7; TRBD2 agrees at 7 bases. The CDR3 is made up of 15 amino acids. Looked up from germline, CDR1 is KGHSH and CDR2 is LQKENI. Unmatched junction bases numbered 4, after V lost 2 bases and J lost 0 bases. The CDR3 DNA is TGTGCCAGCTCACCAACAACTAGCGCCTCCTACGAGCAGTACTTC. The encoded protein is CASSPTTSASYEQYF.

CDR3 sequence: CASSPWTGEDTEAFF. For the CDR3, the DNA is TGCGCCAGCAGCCCGTGGACAGGGGAGGACACTGAAGCTTTCTTT. The chain uses TRBV5-1 and TRBJ1-1, with 9 bases lining up with TRBD1. The germline CDR1 and CDR2 sequences are SGHRS and YFSETQ. The CDR3 contains 15 residues. The ends lost 4 bases at V and 3 bases at J; junction bases unmatched: 7.

The V call is TRBV7-9, the J call TRBJ2-1; 13 nucleotides agree with TRBD2. Germline V gene data show CDR1 as SEHNR and CDR2 as FQNEAQ (reference sequence). The CDR3 loop spans 15 amino acids. The ends lost 5 bases at V and 9 bases at J; junction bases unmatched: 7. The CDR3 nucleotides are TGTGCCAGCAGCGGTCCGGGACTAGCGGGACGTGAGCAGTTCTTC. Its translation: CASSGPGLAGREQFF. Full variable domain (remainder filled in from reference TRBV7-9 and TRBJ2-1): DTGVSQNPRHKITKRGQNVTFRCDPISEHNRLYWYRQTLGQGPEFLTYFQNEAQLEKSRLLSDRFSAERPKGSFSTLEIQRTEQGDSAMYLCASSGPGLAGREQFFGPGTRLTVL.

The chain joins TRBV4-1 to TRBJ1-1, with D perhaps TRBD1 (6 bases). The CDR3 is made up of 15 amino acids. Germline CDR1 is MGHRA and CDR2 is YSYEKL. V shed 8 bases and J shed 0 bases, with 16 bases lying between them. Here the CDR3 reads CASAPRGPMNTEAFF. CDR3 in DNA: TGCGCCAGCGCCCCCCGGGGGCCCATGAACACTGAAGCTTTCTTT.

This sequence joins TRBV27 and TRBJ2-3; TRBD2 matches 10 bases. The CDR3 spans 18 residues. V lost 2 bases and J lost 4; bases outside the gene matches: 12. Germline V gene data show CDR1 as MNHEY and CDR2 as SMNVEV (reference sequence). The CDR3 DNA reads as TGTGCCAGCAGTTTACTAGCGGGAGTTAGATTTAGCTCAGATACGCAGTATTTT. Translated, it gives CASSLLAGVRFSSDTQYF.

The rearrangement uses TRBV7-9 and TRBJ2-3, with 9 bases identical to TRBD1. Looked up from germline, CDR1 is SEHNR and CDR2 is FQNEAQ (reference sequence). The V gene end was trimmed by 4 bases and the J gene end by 0 bases; junction bases not matched to a gene: 5. The CDR3 spans 16 residues. DNA of the CDR3: TGTGCCAGCAGCTCTTGGACAGGGGTTAGCACAGATACGCAGTATTTT. Its translation: CASSSWTGVSTDTQYF. Looking up the rest from reference TRBV7-9 and TRBJ2-3 gives the full variable domain: DTGVSQNPRHKITKRGQNVTFRCDPISEHNRLYWYRQTLGQGPEFLTYFQNEAQLEKSRLLSDRFSAERPKGSFSTLEIQRTEQGDSAMYLCASSSWTGVSTDTQYFGPGTRLTVL.

By proportion, this clone is large. The gene calls are TRBV7-9 and TRBJ1-2; D might be TRBD1 (5 bases). CDR1 and CDR2 (germline): SEHNR, FQNEAQ (reference sequence). Trimming took off 1 base at V and 6 bases at J, with 12 bases between the two ends. The CDR3 has 14 amino acids. CDR3 coding DNA: TGTGCCAGCAGCTTAGGTGAAGGGGCGAATGGCTACACCTTC. Protein product: CASSLGEGANGYTF.

V usage is TRBV19 and J usage is TRBJ1-3, with a tentative D call TRBD1 (5 bases). Trimming cost V 5 bases and J 2 bases, with 10 bases left between them. The CDR3 runs 14 residues. The germline V gene encodes CDR1 LNHDA and CDR2 SQIVND (reference sequence). Here the CDR3 DNA reads TGTGCCAGTAGTCCCGGGACCGCTGGAAACACCATATATTTT. It translates to CASSPGTAGNTIYF.

The chain carries TRBV5-6 and TRBJ1-2, with 7 bases lining up with TRBD1. The CDR3 contains 14 residues. Germline-derived CDR1 and CDR2 are SGHDT and YYEEEE. Trimming took 3 bases from V and 5 from J; bases not matched to a gene: 7. This CDR3 is CASSSRQGWYGYTF. CDR3 DNA: TGTGCCAGCAGCTCCCGACAGGGATGGTATGGCTACACCTTC. The whole variable domain, remainder taken from reference TRBV5-6 and TRBJ1-2, is DAGVTQSPTHLIKTRGQQVTLRCSPKSGHDTVSWYQQALGQGPQFIFQYYEEEERQRGNFPDRFSGHQFPNYSSELNVNALLLGDSALYLCASSSRQGWYGYTFGSGTRLTVV.

The V gene is TRBV7-8, the J gene TRBJ2-1; TRBD1 matches 8 bases. Per the germline V gene, CDR1 is SGHVS and CDR2 is FQNEAQ. The CDR3 sequence is 13 residues long. Trimming at V came to 6 bases and at J to 6 bases, leaving 4 bases not matched to a gene. The CDR3 protein is CASSPTGVNEQFF. For the CDR3, the DNA is TGTGCCAGCAGTCCGACAGGGGTCAATGAGCAGTTCTTC.

This clone was recorded only once. The chain joins TRBV7-9 to TRBJ2-4; TRBD1 matches 8 bases. The CDR3 covers 12 residues. Germline CDR1 reads SEHNR; CDR2 reads FQNEAQ (reference sequence). With V trimmed by 4 bases and J by 11 bases, 4 bases remained unmatched. DNA of the CDR3: TGTGCCAGCAGCTCGGACAGGGTCTTTCAGTACTTC. Translation gives CASSSDRVFQYF.

V usage is TRBV9 and J usage is TRBJ2-3, with TRBD1 identical over 8 bases. This CDR3 contains 17 residues. Germline V gives CDR1 SGDLS, CDR2 YYNGEE. With V trimmed by 0 bases and J by 4 bases, 10 bases remained unmatched. This CDR3 is CASSVESAGGASDTQYF. In nucleotides, the CDR3 is TGTGCCAGCAGCGTAGAATCGGCAGGGGGCGCATCAGATACGCAGTATTTT.